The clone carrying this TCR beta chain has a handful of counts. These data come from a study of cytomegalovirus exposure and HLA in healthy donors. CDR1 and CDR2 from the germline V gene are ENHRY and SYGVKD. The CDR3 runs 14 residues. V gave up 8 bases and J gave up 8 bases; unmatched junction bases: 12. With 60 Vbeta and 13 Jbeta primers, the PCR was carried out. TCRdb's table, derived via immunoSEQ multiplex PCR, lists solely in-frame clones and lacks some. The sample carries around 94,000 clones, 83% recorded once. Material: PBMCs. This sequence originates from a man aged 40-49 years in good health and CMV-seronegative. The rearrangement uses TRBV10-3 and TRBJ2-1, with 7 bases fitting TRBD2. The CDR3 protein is CAIGEGSGVDEQFF. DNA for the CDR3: TGTGCCATCGGGGAGGGGTCTGGGGTCGATGAGCAGTTCTTC.